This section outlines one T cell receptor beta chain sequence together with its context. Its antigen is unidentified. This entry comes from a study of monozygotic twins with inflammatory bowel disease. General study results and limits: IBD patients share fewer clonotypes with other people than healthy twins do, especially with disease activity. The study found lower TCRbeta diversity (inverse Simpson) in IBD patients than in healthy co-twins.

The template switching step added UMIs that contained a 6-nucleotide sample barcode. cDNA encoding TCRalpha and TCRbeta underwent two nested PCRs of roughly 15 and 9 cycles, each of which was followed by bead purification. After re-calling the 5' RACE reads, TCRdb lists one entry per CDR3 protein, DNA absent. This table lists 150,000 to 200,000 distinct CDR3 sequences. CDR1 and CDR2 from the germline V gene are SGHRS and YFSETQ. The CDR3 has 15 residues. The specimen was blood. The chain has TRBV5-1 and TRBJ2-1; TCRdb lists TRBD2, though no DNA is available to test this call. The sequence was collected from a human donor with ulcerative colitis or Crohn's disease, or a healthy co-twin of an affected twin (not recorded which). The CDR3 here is CASSSVANSYNEQFF.